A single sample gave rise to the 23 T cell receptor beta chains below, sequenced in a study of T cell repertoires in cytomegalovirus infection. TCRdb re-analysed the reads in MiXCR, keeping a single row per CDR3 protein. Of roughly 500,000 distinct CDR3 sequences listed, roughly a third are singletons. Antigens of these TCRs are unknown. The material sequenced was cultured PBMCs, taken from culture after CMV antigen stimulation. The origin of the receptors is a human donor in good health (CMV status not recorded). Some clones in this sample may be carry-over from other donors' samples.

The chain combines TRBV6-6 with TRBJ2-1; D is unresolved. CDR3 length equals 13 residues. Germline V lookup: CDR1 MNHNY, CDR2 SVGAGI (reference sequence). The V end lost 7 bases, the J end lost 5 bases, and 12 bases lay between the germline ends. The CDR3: CASIKPVNNEQFF. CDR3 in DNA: TGTGCCAGCATCAAACCTGTTAACAATGAGCAGTTCTTC.

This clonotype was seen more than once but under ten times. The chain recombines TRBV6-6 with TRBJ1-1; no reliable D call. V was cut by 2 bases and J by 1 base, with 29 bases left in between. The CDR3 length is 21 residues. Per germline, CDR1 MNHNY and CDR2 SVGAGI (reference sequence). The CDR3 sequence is CASSYMFADFGPRLTNTEAFF. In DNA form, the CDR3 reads TGTGCCAGCAGTTACATGTTTGCGGATTTTGGTCCCCGGCTCACGAACACTGAAGCTTTCTTT.

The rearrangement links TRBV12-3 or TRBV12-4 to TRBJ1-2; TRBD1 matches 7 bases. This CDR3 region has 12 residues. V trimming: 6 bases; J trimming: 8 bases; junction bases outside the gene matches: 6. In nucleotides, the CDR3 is TGTGCCAGCAGGCCGACAGGGCTGGGCTACACCTTC. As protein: CASRPTGLGYTF.

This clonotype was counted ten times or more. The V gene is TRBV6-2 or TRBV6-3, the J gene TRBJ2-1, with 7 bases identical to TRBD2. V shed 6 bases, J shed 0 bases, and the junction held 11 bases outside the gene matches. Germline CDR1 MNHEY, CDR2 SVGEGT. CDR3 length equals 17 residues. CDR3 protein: CASRDSGLLSSYNEQFF. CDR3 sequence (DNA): TGTGCCAGCAGGGATAGCGGGCTACTAAGCTCCTACAATGAGCAGTTCTTC.

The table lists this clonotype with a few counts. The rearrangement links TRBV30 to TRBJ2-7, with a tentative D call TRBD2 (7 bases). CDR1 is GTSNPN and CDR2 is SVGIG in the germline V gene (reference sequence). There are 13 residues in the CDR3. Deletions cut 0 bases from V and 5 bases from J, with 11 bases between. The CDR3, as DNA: TGTGCCTGGAGTGTCGGGGGGCAAAACGAGCAGTACTTC. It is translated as CAWSVGGQNEQYF.

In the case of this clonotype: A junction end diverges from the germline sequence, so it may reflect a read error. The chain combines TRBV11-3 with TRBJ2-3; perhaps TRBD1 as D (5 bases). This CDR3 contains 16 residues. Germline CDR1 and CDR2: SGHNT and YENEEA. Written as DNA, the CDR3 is TGTACCAGCAGCTTAGGGGCCGGCATCAACGCAGATACGCAGTATTTT. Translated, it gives CTSSLGAGINADTQYF. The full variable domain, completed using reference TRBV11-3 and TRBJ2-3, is EAGVVQSPRYKIIEKKQPVAFWCNPISGHNTLYWYLQNLGQGPELLIRYENEEAVDDSQLPKDRFSAERLKGVDSTLKIQPAELGDSAVYLCTSSLGAGINADTQYFGPGTRLTVL.

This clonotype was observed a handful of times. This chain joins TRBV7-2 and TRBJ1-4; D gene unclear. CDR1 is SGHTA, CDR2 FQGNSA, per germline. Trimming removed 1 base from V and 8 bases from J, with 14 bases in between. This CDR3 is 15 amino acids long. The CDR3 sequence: CASSLEWALGEKLFF. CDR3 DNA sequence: TGTGCCAGCAGCTTAGAGTGGGCCCTGGGCGAAAAACTGTTTTTT.

The CDR3 loop reads CASSEGTGSRSKNIQYF. The CDR3 DNA reads as TGTGCCAGCAGTGAAGGGACAGGTTCTCGTTCCAAAAACATTCAGTACTTC. This chain joins TRBV7-3 and TRBJ2-4; 8 bases are a match to TRBD1. This CDR3 contains 17 residues. CDR1 is SGHTA and CDR2 is FQGTGA in the germline V gene. The junction had 12 bases not matched to a gene; V was cut back by 6 bases and J by 2 bases. The complete variable domain, with remaining parts taken from reference TRBV7-3 and TRBJ2-4, reads GAGVSQTPSNKVTEKGKYVELRCDPISGHTALYWYRQSLGQGPEFLIYFQGTGAADDSGLPNDRFFAVRPEGSVSTLKIQRTERGDSAVYLCASSEGTGSRSKNIQYFGAGTRLSVL.

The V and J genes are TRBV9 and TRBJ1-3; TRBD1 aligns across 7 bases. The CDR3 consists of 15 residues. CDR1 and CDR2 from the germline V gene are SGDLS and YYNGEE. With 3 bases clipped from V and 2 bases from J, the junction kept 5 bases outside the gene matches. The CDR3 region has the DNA TGTGCCAGCAGCGCGGCTACAGGGGCTGGAAACACCATATATTTT. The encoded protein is CASSAATGAGNTIYF. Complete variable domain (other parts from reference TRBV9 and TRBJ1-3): DSGVTQTPKHLITATGQRVTLRCSPRSGDLSVYWYQQSLDQGLQFLIQYYNGEERAKGNILERFSAQQFPDLHSELNLSSLELGDSALYFCASSAATGAGNTIYFGEGSWLTVV.

CDR3 nucleotide sequence: TGTGCCATCAGTGAGTTTGGGCAAGAAGCTTTCTTT. As protein: CAISEFGQEAFF. The rearrangement uses TRBV10-3 and TRBJ1-1; D not resolved. This CDR3 spans 12 amino acids. Deletions cut 1 base from V and 8 bases from J, with 8 bases between. Germline V gene data show CDR1 as ENHRY and CDR2 as SYGVKD.

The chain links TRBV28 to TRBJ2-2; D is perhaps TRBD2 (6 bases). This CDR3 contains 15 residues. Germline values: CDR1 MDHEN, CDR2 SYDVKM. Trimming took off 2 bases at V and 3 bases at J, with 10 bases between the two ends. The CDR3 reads CASSLRAGYTGELFF. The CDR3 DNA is TGTGCCAGCAGTTTAAGGGCGGGGTACACCGGGGAGCTGTTTTTT. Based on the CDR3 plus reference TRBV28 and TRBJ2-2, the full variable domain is DVKVTQSSRYLVKRTGEKVFLECVQDMDHENMFWYRQDPGLGLRLIYFSYDVKMKEKGDIPEGYSVSREKKERFSLILESASTNQTSMYLCASSLRAGYTGELFFGEGSRLTVL.

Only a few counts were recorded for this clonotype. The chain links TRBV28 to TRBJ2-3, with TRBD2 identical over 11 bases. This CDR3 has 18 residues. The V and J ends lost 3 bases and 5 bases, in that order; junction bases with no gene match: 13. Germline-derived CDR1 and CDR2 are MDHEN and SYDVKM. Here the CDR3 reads CASSFGQATSGTEDTQYF. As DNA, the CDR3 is TGTGCCAGCAGTTTCGGTCAAGCGACTAGCGGGACGGAAGATACGCAGTATTTT. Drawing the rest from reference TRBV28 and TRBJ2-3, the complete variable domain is DVKVTQSSRYLVKRTGEKVFLECVQDMDHENMFWYRQDPGLGLRLIYFSYDVKMKEKGDIPEGYSVSREKKERFSLILESASTNQTSMYLCASSFGQATSGTEDTQYFGPGTRLTVL.

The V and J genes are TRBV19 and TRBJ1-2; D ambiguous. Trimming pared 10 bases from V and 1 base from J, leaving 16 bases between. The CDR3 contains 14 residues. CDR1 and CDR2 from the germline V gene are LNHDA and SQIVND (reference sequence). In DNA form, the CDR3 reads TGTGCCACCTTACCTGGCGGAAGTAACTATGGCTACACCTTC. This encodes CATLPGGSNYGYTF. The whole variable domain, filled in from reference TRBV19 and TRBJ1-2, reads DGGITQSPKYLFRKEGQNVTLSCEQNLNHDAMYWYRQDPGQGLRLIYYSQIVNDFQKGDIAEGYSVSREKKESFPLTVTSAQKNPTAFYLCATLPGGSNYGYTFGSGTRLTVV.

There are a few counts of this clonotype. As DNA, the CDR3 is TGCGCCAGCAGCCAAGCCCCCCAAACAGGGGGCGCGACAGATACGCAGTATTTT. Protein: CASSQAPQTGGATDTQYF. V is TRBV4-1 and J is TRBJ2-3, with 9 bases that match TRBD1. Germline V gene data show CDR1 as MGHRA and CDR2 as YSYEKL. The V segment lost 1 base and the J segment 3 bases; nucleotides outside the gene matches: 11. This CDR3 comprises 18 residues.

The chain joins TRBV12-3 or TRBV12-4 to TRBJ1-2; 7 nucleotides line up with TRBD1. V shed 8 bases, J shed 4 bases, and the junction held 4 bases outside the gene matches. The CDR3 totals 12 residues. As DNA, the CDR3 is TGTGCCAGCGTAACAGGGGCCTATGGCTACACCTTC. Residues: CASVTGAYGYTF.

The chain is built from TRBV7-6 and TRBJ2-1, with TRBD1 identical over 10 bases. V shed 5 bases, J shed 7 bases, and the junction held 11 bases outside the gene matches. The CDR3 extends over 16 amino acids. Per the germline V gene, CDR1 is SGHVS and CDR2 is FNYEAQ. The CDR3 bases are TGTGCCAGCAGCCGACCGGGGACAGGGGAAAGAAATGAGCAGTTCTTC. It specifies CASSRPGTGERNEQFF.

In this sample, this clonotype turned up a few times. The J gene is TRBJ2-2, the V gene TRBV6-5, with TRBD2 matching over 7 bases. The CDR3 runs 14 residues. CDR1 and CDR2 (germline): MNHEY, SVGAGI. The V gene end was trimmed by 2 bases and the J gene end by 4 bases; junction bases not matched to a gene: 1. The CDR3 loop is CASSYTGGTGELFF. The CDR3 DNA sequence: TGTGCCAGCAGTTACACGGGGGGCACCGGGGAGCTGTTTTTT.

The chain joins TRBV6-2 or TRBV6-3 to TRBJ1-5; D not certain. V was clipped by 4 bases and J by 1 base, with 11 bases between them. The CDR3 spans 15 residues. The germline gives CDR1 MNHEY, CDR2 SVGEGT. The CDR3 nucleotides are TGTGCCAGCAGTTCCGCGTTAGGGAGCAATCAGCCCCAGCATTTT. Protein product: CASSSALGSNQPQHF.

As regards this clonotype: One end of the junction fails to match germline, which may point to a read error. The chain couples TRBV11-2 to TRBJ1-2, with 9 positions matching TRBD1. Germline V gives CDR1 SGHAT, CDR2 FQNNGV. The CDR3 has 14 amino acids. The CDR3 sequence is CTSSLGWTGAGYTF. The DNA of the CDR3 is TGTACCAGCAGCTTGGGTTGGACAGGGGCCGGCTACACCTTC.

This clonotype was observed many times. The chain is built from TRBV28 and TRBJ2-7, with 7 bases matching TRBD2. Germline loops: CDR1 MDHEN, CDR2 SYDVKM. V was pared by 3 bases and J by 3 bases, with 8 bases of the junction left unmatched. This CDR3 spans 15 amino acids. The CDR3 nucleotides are TGTGCCAGCAGTTTGGGGACTACCAGCCTCTACGAGCAGTACTTC. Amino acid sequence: CASSLGTTSLYEQYF.

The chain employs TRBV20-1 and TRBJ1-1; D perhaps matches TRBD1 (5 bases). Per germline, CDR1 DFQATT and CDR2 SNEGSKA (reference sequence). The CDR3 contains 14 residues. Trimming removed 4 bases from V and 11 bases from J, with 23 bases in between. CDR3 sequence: CSATGGGYPMDAFF. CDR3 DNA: TGCAGTGCTACTGGCGGGGGGTACCCCATGGATGCTTTCTTT.

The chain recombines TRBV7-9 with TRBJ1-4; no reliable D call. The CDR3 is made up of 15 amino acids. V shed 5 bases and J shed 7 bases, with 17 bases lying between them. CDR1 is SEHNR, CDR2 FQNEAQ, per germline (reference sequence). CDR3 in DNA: TGTGCCAGCAGCCCGCAATTCAGAGAAGGTGAAAAACTGTTTTTT. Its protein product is CASSPQFREGEKLFF.

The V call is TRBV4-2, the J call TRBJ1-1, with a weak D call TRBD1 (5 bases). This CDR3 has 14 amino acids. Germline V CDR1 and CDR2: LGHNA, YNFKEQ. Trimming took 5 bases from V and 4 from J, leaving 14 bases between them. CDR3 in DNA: TGTGCCAGCAGCGAACCGGGGGGGACCACTGAAGCTTTCTTT. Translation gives CASSEPGGTTEAFF.